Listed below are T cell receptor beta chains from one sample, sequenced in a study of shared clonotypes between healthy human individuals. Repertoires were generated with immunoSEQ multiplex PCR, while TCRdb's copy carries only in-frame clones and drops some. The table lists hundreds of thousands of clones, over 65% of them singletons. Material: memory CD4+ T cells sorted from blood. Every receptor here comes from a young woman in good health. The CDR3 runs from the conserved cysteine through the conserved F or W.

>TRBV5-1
CASSPYPGDFPEKLFF
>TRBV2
CASSDRSSGRRWETQYF
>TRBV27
CASTPAGGPEAFF
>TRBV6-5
CASSYPGGETQYF
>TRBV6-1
CASNRGWNYGYTF
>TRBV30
CAWSRHHGGAPEAFF
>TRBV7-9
CASSLVSSGGYGYTF
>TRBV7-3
CASSLLAGGPRNTGELFF
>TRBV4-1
CASSLRDGRNRYF
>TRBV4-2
CASSQDQGTSGRETQYF
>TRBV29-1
CSVEDYKDAEAFF
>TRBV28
CASSLIRSNQPQHF
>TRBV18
CASSPSVRQASDEQYF
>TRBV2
CASSERLNQPQHF
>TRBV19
CASSMGLNQETQYF
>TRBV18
CASSPSRQPGPQPQHF
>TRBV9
CASSVGVRNEQFF
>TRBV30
CAWGLQGSYYEQYF
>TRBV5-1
CATAQGGSETQYF
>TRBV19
CASKGDSNQPQHF